What follows is one T cell receptor (beta chain) and its context. Its specificity is not known. A single record per CDR3 protein comes from TCRdb applying MiXCR to the RT-PCR reads. The sample has some 850,000 distinct CDR3 sequences; about 18% are singletons. The CDR3 is made up of 14 amino acids. V was cut by 6 bases and J by 6 bases, with 18 bases left in between. CDR1 SGDLS and CDR2 YYNGEE come from the germline V gene. The data stem from a study of response to subunit inactivated influenza vaccine. Study conclusions and caveats: The study's authors posited that every seasonal influenza vaccination enlists few new T cells.

The sequence came from a man aged 45-60 years who received an inactivated influenza vaccine. The material was PBMCs from blood, obtained more than 4 days after vaccination. V usage is TRBV9 and J usage is TRBJ1-2, with D unresolved. The CDR3 DNA reads TGTGCCAGCACCCCCACTGGGGAGTTGAATGGCTACACCTTC. It codes for CASTPTGELNGYTF.